Only one count was recorded for the clone carrying this T cell receptor beta chain. The data were obtained in a study of blood T cell repertoires in COVID-19. Unmatched junction bases numbered 11, after V lost 4 bases and J lost 3 bases. The CDR3 has 15 residues. CDR1 SQVTM and CDR2 ANQGSEA come from the germline V gene. Allocation to cohorts depended on clinical history reported by the participants. Donors of Cohort 3 who recovered were those that had two negative PCRs, clearance, or symptom resolution. Assay used: immunoSEQ multiplex PCR; TCRdb lists only in-frame clones, some missing. The sample lists hundreds of thousands of clones; roughly 84% were seen once.

This rearrangement joins TRBV29-1 to TRBJ1-2; 7 nucleotides line up with TRBD1. The receptor was derived from a young woman who had recovered from COVID-19. The specimen sequenced was PBMCs or T cells enriched from blood (not recorded which). Here the CDR3 reads CSVAKGAFPDYGYTF. The CDR3 DNA sequence: TGCAGCGTTGCCAAGGGGGCATTTCCAGACTATGGCTACACCTTC.